The 6 T cell receptor beta chains given below trace back to one sample, sequenced in a study of CD8 T cells in ankylosing spondylitis. General study findings and limits: It appeared that ankylosing spondylitis blood was characterized by a TCR beta motif of roughly 8 highly homologous variants.

TCRdb called the 5' RACE reads again in MiXCR, with one record for every CDR3 protein. The sample shows approximately 440,000 distinct CDR3 sequences, roughly a sixth of them seen only once. Their antigens are not known. Sequencing was done on a sample of blood, either unsorted or a sorted T cell fraction (not recorded which). The receptor set was obtained from a male donor with ankylosing spondylitis.

This chain joins TRBV20-1 and TRBJ2-7, with D possibly TRBD2 on 6 matching bases. V was trimmed by 0 bases and J by 1 base, leaving 13 bases between them. The length of the CDR3 is 15 residues. Germline V gene data show CDR1 as DFQATT and CDR2 as SNEGSKA (reference sequence). CDR3 loop: CSARDSGSGSYEQYF. CDR3 DNA sequence: TGCAGTGCTAGAGATTCAGGCAGCGGGTCCTACGAGCAGTACTTC.

This clonotype was observed a handful of times. This chain joins TRBV18 and TRBJ1-1; D may be TRBD1 (6 bases). Trimming left V 6 bases short and J 1 base short, with 12 bases between. The CDR3 is 14 residues long. The germline gives CDR1 KGHSH, CDR2 LQKENI. CDR3 sequence reads: CASSPDRKNTEAFF. In nucleotides, the CDR3 is TGTGCCAGCTCGCCAGACAGGAAGAACACTGAAGCTTTCTTT. Combining the CDR3 with reference TRBV18 and TRBJ1-1 gives the whole variable domain NAGVMQNPRHLVRRRGQEARLRCSPMKGHSHVYWYRQLPEEGLKFMVYLQKENIIDESGMPKERFSAEFPKEGPSILRIQQVVRGDSAAYFCASSPDRKNTEAFFGQGTRLTVV.

This sequence joins TRBV3-1 and TRBJ1-5; D not resolved. Germline loops: CDR1 LGHDT, CDR2 YNNKEL (reference sequence). The CDR3 contains 15 residues. V lost 3 bases and J lost 3, with 12 bases in between. The CDR3 DNA reads TGTGCCAGCAGCCAGATGTCTGGCGTCAATCAGCCCCAGCATTTT. Translation: CASSQMSGVNQPQHF.

This clonotype was seen more than once but under ten times. The rearrangement links TRBV20-1 to TRBJ1-2; D gene unclear. The CDR3 is made up of 11 amino acids. Germline lookup yields CDR1 DFQATT and CDR2 SNEGSKA (reference sequence). CDR3 in amino acids: CSPDANYGYTF. CDR3 coding DNA: TGCAGCCCAGACGCGAACTATGGCTACACCTTC.

This chain links TRBV28 with TRBJ2-3; TRBD2 agrees at 7 bases. There are 16 residues in the CDR3. Trimming cost V 6 bases and J 0 bases; bases outside gene matches: 9. The germline V gene has CDR1 MDHEN and CDR2 SYDVKM. The CDR3: CASSTIVAGSTDTQYF. In DNA, the CDR3 is TGTGCCAGCAGCACGATAGTAGCGGGTAGCACAGATACGCAGTATTTT.

The V and J genes are TRBV6-2 or TRBV6-3 and TRBJ2-1; TRBD2 agrees at 13 bases. The germline V gene has CDR1 MNHEY and CDR2 SVGEGT. Trimming at V came to 4 bases and at J to 9 bases, leaving 6 bases not matched to a gene. The CDR3 has 15 amino acids. The CDR3 spells CASSLLAGGRVEQFF. The CDR3 coding sequence is TGTGCCAGCAGTTTACTAGCGGGGGGGCGGGTTGAGCAGTTCTTC.